The clone carrying this TCR beta chain came up once. The target antigen is unknown. This record comes from a study of shared clonotypes between healthy human individuals. CD45RO-negative cells were positively selected for CCR7, leaving out terminally differentiated effector memory CD45RA+ cells. The CDR3 length is 14 residues. V was trimmed by 6 bases and J by 5 bases, leaving 16 bases between them. Germline lookup yields CDR1 LNHNV and CDR2 YYDKDF (reference sequence). The protocol was immunoSEQ multiplex PCR, while the TCRdb copy is restricted to in-frame clones and leaves out a portion. Of just over 2,000,000 clones in the sample, 85% to 95% were seen once. Study outcomes and limitations: The study found lower generation probabilities in non-shared clonotypes than in those shared by all four donors.

The sequence was obtained from a man younger than 30 in good health. The sequenced sample was naive CD8+ T cells sorted from blood. The chain couples TRBV15 to TRBJ1-1, with a weak D call TRBD1 (5 bases). CDR3 residues: CATSYRTGETEAFF. In DNA, the CDR3 is TGTGCCACCAGTTATAGAACGGGGGAGACTGAAGCTTTCTTT.